Here is one T cell receptor beta chain with its context. Antigen unknown. CD45RO/CCR7/CD25/CD127/CD95/CD27 separated CD4+ naive, central memory, regulatory and stem cell-like memory cells by sorting. This record belongs to a study of beta chain features in type 1 diabetes. cDNA synthesis used the whole RNA isolate, giving expressed TCRB sequences. The protocol was immunoSEQ multiplex PCR, while the TCRdb copy is restricted to in-frame clones and leaves out a portion. The repertoire consists of 350,000 to 400,000 clones, with around 13% occurring once and the leading ten covering 0.0085% to 0.012%. Study-wide results and caveats: Type 1 diabetes patients had TCRB CDR3s that were shorter (moderately but significantly so) in all four CD4+ subsets. Comparison showed that naive, central memory and Treg TCRB repertoires appeared more similar among patients than among healthy donors. VDJ junctions from type 1 diabetes patients carried fewer insertions and larger deletions.

The CDR3 has 14 residues. V was clipped by 6 bases and J by 5 bases; unmatched bases: 8. Germline V gene lookup returns CDR1 MDHEN and CDR2 SYDVKM. The sequence came from a woman aged 18-29 years with type 1 diabetes. The rearrangement links TRBV28 to TRBJ2-5, with TRBD2 matching 8 bases. The sample taken for sequencing was naive CD4+ T cells from blood. The chain's CDR3 is CASRSGGPQETQYF. CDR3 nucleotide sequence: TGTGCCAGCAGATCGGGAGGGCCCCAGGAGACCCAGTACTTC. Together with reference TRBV28 and TRBJ2-5, the CDR3 gives the full variable domain: DVKVTQSSRYLVKRTGEKVFLECVQDMDHENMFWYRQDPGLGLRLIYFSYDVKMKEKGDIPEGYSVSREKKERFSLILESASTNQTSMYLCASRSGGPQETQYFGPGTRLLVL.